This TCR beta chain was identified in a study of blood T cell repertoires in COVID-19. Germline lookup yields CDR1 MNHEY and CDR2 SVGAGI. CDR3 length: 12 amino acids. The junction had 12 bases not matched to a gene; V was cut back by 6 bases and J by 16 bases. How the authors handled the data: Estimates of nucleated cell counts were drawn from the amplification of reference gene primers. The method was immunoSEQ multiplex PCR; TCRdb's version includes in-frame clones alone and lacks a portion of them. That table supplies the V and J calls and clone size; D and trimming were determined from the DNA. Among about 13,000 clones listed, around 90% were seen once.

This sequence was found in a human donor in a cohort sampled during active COVID-19. The gene calls are TRBV6-5 and TRBJ2-1; 7 nucleotides match TRBD2. Sequencing used peripheral blood. The DNA for the CDR3 is TGTGCCAGCAGCCCAGCAGCGGGACGCACTTTCTTC. Translation: CASSPAAGRTFF.